The clone carrying this TCR beta chain was seen just once. Its antigen remains unidentified. The authors prepared the TCRbeta library with unique molecular identifiers. TCRdb reprocessed the PCR reads via MiXCR and lists one record per CDR3 protein. The sample includes hundreds of thousands of distinct CDR3 sequences, 13% of them seen just once. The data are from a study of T-cell reconstitution after alpha-beta-depleted transplantation in children. The V gene's germline CDR1 is LNHNV and CDR2 YYDKDF (reference sequence). Trimming took 1 base from V and 4 from J, leaving 14 bases between them. The CDR3 totals 16 residues. Study-wide findings and caveats: Fresh T-cell production supplied most of the T-cell counts and diversity seen one year after transplant. Alpha-beta T cells present about two months after transplant were reported to originate from several hundred expanded graft clones. Certain patients had high TCRbeta diversity at day 60, and it came from recipient T cells and thymic progenitors that survived.

The sample was PBMCs, mostly from graft donor cells, taken 360 days after TCRalphabeta/CD19-depleted stem cell transplant. This clonotype was obtained from a male patient between 10 and 17 years old who had a stem cell transplant for acute myeloid leukemia, so the T cells may come from the graft donor. V gene TRBV15 combines with J gene TRBJ2-1, with D possibly matching TRBD2 (5 bases). The CDR3 protein is CATSRATGISYNEQFF. Written as DNA, the CDR3 is TGTGCCACCAGCAGAGCCACGGGAATAAGTTACAATGAGCAGTTCTTC. Drawing the rest from reference TRBV15 and TRBJ2-1, the complete variable domain is DAMVIQNPRYQVTQFGKPVTLSCSQTLNHNVMYWYQQKSSQAPKLLFHYYDKDFNNEADTPDNFQSRRPNTSFCFLDIRSPGLGDTAMYLCATSRATGISYNEQFFGPGTRLTVL.